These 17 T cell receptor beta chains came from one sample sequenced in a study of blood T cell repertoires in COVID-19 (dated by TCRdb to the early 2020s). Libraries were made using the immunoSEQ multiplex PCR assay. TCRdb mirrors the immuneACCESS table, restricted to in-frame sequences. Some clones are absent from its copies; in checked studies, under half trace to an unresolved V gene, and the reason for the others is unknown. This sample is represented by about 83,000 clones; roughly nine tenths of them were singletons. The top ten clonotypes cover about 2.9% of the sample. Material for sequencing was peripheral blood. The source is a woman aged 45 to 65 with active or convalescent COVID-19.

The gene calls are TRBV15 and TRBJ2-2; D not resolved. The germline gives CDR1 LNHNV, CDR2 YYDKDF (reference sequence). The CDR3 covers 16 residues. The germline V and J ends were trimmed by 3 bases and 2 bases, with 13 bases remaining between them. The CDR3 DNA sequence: TGTGCCACCAGCAGGGGTACGGGTGTCAACACCGGGGAGCTGTTTTTT. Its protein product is CATSRGTGVNTGELFF.

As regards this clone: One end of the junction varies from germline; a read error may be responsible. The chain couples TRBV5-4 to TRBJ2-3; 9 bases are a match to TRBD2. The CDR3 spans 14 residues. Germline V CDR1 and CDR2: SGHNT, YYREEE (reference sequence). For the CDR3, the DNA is TGTGCCAGCAGCGGCGGGACTAGCAAAGATACGCAGTATTTT. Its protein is CASSGGTSKDTQYF.

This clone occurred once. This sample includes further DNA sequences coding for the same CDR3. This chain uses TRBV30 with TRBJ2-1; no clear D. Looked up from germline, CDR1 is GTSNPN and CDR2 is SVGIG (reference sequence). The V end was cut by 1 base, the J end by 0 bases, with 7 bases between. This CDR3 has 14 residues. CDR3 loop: CAWSGTSSYNEQFF. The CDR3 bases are TGTGCCTGGAGTGGTACGAGCTCCTACAATGAGCAGTTCTTC.

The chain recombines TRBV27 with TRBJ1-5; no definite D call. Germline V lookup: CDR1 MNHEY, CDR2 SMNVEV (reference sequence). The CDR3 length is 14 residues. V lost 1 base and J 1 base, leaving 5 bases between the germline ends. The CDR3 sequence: CASSLLGSNQPQHF. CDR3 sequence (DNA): TGTGCCAGCAGTTTATTGGGCAGCAATCAGCCCCAGCATTTT.

CDR3 residues: CASSIVEGSLYGYTF. The CDR3 DNA reads as TGTGCCAGTAGTATAGTGGAGGGGTCACTATATGGCTACACCTTC. The genes are TRBV19 and TRBJ1-2; D may be TRBD1 (5 bases). There are 15 residues in the CDR3. Germline CDR1 and CDR2: LNHDA and SQIVND (reference sequence). The V end was cut by 1 base, the J end by 5 bases, with 14 bases between.

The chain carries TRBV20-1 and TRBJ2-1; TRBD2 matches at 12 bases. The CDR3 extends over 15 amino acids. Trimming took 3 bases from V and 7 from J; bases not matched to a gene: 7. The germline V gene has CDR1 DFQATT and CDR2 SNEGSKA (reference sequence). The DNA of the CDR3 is TGCAGTGCTAGTTTACCGCTAGCGGGGGGGAATGAGCAGTTCTTC. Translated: CSASLPLAGGNEQFF.

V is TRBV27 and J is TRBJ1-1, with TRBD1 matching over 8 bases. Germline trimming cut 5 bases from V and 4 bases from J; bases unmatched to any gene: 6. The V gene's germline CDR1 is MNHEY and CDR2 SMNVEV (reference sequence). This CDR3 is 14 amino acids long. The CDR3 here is CASSEDRATTEAFF. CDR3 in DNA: TGTGCCAGCAGTGAGGACAGGGCAACCACTGAAGCTTTCTTT.

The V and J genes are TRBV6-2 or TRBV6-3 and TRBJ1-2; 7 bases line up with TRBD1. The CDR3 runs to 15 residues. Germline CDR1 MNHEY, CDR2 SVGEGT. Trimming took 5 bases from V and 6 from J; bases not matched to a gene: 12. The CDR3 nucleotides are TGTGCCAGCAGTAAACAGACAGGGAGTTTGCATGGCTACACCTTC. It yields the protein CASSKQTGSLHGYTF.

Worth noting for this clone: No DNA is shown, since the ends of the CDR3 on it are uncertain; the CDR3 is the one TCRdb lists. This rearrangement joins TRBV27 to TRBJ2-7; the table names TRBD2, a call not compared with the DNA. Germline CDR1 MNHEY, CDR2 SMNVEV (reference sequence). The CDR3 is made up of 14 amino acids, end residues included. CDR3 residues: CASSFGAGTYEQYF.

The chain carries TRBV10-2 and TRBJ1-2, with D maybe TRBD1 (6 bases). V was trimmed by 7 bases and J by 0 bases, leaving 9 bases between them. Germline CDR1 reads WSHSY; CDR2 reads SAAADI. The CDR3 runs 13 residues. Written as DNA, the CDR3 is TGCGCCAGCAAACAGGGTGCTAACTATGGCTACACCTTC. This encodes CASKQGANYGYTF.

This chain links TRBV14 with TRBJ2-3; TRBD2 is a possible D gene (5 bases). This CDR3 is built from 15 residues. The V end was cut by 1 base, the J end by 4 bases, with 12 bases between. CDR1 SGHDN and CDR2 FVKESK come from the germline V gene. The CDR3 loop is CASSQVTGYADTQYF. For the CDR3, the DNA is TGTGCCAGCAGCCAAGTAACGGGGTACGCAGATACGCAGTATTTT.

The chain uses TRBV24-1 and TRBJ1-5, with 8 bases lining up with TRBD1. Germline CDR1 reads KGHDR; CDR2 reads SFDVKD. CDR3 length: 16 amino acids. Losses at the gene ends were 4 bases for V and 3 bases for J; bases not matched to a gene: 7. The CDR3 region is CATSDQGAVNNQPQHF. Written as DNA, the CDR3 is TGTGCCACCAGTGACCAGGGGGCTGTGAACAATCAGCCCCAGCATTTT.

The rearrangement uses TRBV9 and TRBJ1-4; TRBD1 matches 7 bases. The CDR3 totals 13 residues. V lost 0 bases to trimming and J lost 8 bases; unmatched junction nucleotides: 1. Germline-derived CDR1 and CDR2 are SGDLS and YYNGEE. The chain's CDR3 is CASSVDRGEKLFF. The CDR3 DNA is TGTGCCAGCAGCGTAGACAGGGGCGAAAAACTGTTTTTT.

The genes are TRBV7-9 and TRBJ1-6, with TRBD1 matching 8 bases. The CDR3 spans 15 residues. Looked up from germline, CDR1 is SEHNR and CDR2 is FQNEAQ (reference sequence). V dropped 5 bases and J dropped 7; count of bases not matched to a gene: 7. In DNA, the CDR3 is TGTGCCAGCAGCCCGGGACAGGCTATGAATTCACCCCTCCACTTT. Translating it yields CASSPGQAMNSPLHF.

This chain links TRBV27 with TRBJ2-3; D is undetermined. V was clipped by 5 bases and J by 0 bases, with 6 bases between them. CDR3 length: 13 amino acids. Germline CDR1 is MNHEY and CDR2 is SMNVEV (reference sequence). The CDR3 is CASSLSSTDTQYF. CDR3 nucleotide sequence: TGTGCCAGCAGTCTCAGTAGCACAGATACGCAGTATTTT.

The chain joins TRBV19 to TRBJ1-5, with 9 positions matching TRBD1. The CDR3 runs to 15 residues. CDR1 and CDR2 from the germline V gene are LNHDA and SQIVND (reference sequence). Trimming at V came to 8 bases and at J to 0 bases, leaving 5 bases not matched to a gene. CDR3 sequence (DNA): TGTGCCAGTCACCGGACAGGGGTTAGCAATCAGCCCCAGCATTTT. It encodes CASHRTGVSNQPQHF.

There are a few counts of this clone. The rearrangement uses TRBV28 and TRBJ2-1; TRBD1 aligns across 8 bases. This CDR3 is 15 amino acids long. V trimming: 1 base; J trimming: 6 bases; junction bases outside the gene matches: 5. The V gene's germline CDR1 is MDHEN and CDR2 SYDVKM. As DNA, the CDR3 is TGTGCCAGCAGTTTATTAGGACAGGGTAGCAATGAGCAGTTCTTC. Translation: CASSLLGQGSNEQFF.